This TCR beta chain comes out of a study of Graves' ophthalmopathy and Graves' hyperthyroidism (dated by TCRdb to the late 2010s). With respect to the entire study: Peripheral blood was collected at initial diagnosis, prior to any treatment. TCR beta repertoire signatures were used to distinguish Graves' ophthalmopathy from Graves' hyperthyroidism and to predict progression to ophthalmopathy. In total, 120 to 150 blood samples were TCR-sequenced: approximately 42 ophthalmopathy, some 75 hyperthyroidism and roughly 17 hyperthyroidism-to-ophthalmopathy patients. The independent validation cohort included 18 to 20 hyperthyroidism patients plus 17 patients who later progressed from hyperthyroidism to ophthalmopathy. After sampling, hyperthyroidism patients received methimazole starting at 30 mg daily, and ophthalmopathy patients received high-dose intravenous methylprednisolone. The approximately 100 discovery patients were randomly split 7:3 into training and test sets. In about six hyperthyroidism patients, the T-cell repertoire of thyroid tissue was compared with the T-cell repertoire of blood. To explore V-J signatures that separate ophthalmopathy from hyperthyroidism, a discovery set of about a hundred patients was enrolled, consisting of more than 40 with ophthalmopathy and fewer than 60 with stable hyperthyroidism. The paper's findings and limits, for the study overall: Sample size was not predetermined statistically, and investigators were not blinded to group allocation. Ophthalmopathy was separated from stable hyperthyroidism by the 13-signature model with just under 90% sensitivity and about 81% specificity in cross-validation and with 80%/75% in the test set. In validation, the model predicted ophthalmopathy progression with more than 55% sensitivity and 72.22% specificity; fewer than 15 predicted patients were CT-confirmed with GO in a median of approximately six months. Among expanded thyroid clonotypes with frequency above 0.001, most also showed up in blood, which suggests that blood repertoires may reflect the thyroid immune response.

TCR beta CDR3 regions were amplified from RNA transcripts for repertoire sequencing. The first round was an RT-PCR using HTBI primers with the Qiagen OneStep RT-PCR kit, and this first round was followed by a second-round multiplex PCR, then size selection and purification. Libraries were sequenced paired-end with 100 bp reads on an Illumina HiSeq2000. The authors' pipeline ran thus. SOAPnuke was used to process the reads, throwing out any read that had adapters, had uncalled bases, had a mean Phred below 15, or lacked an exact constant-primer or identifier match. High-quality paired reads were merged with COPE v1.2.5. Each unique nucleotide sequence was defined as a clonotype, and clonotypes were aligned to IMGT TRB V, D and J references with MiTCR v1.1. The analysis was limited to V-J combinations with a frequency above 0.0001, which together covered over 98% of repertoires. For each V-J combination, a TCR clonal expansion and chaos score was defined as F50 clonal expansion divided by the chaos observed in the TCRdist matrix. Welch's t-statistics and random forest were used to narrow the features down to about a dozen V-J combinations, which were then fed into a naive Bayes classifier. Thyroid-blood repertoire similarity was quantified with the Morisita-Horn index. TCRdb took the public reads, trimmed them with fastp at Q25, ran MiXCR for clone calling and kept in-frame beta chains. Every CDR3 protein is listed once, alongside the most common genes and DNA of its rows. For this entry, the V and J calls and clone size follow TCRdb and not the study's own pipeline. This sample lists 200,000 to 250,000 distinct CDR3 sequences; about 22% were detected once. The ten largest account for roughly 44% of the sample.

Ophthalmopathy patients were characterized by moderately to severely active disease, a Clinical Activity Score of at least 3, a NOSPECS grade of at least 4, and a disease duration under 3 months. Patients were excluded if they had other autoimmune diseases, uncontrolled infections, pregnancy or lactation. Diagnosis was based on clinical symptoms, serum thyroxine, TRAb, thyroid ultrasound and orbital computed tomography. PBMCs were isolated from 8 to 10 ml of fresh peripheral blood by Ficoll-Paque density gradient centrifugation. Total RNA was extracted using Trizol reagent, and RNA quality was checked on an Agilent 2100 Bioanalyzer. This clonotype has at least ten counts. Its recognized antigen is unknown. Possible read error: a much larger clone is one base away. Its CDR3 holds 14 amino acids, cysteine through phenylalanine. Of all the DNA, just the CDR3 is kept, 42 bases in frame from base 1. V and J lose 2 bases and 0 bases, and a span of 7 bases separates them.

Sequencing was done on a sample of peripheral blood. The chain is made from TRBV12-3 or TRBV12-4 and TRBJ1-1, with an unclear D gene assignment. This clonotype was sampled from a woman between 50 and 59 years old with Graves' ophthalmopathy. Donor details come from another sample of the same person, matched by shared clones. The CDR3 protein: CASSLMEMNTEAFF. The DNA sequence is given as TGTGCCAGCAGTTTAATGGAGATGAACACTGAAGCTTTCTTT.